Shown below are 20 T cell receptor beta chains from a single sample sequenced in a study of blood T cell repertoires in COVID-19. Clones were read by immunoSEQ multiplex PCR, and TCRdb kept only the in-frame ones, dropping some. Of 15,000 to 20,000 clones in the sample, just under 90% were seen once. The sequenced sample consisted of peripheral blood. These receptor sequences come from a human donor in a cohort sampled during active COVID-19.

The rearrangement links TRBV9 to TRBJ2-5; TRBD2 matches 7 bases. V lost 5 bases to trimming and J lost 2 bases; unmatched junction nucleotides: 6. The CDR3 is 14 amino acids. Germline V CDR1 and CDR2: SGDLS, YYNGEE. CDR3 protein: CASSKTGGQETQYF. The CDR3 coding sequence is TGTGCCAGCAGTAAGACCGGGGGGCAAGAGACCCAGTACTTC.

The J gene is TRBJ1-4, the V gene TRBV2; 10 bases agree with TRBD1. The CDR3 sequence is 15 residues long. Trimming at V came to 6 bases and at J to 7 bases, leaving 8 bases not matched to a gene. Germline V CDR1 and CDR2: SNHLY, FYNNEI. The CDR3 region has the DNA TGTGCCAGCAGAATAGACAGGGGGCGAGGTGAAAAACTGTTTTTT. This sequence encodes CASRIDRGRGEKLFF.

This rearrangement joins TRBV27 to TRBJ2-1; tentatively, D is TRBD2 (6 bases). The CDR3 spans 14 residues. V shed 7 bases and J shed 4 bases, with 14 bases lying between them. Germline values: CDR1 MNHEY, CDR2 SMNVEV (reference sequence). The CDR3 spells CASTPGAAYNEQFF. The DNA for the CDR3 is TGTGCCAGCACACCGGGAGCTGCGTACAATGAGCAGTTCTTC.

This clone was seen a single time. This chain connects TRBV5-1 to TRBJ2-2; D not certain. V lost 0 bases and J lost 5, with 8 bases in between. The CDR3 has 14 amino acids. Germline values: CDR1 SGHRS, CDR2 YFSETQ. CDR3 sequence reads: CASSLVPGTGELFF. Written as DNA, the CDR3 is TGCGCCAGCAGCTTGGTTCCCGGGACCGGGGAGCTGTTTTTT.

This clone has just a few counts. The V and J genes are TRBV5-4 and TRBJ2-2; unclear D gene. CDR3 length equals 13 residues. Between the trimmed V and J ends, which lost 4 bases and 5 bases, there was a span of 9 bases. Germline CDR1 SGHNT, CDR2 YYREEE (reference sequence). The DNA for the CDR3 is TGTGCCAGCAGCAGCGTCTTAACCGGGGAGCTGTTTTTT. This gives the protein CASSSVLTGELFF. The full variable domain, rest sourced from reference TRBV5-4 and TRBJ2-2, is ETGVTQSPTHLIKTRGQQVTLRCSSQSGHNTVSWYQQALGQGPQFIFQYYREEENGRGNFPPRFSGLQFPNYSSELNVNALELDDSALYLCASSSVLTGELFFGEGSRLTVL.

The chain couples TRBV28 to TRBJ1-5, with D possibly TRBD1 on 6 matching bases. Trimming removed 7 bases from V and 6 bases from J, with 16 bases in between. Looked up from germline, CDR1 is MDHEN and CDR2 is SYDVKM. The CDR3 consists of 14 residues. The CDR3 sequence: CASTSGGAGQPQHF. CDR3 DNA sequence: TGTGCCAGCACCTCTGGGGGGGCGGGTCAGCCCCAGCATTTT. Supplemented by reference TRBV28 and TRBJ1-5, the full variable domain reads DVKVTQSSRYLVKRTGEKVFLECVQDMDHENMFWYRQDPGLGLRLIYFSYDVKMKEKGDIPEGYSVSREKKERFSLILESASTNQTSMYLCASTSGGAGQPQHFGDGTRLSIL.

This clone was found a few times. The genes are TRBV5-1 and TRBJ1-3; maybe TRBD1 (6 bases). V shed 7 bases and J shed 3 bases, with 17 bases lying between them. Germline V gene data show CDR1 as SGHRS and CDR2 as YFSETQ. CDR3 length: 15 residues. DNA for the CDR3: TGCGCCAGCGCGACACAGGGCATTATTGGAAACACCATATATTTT. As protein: CASATQGIIGNTIYF.

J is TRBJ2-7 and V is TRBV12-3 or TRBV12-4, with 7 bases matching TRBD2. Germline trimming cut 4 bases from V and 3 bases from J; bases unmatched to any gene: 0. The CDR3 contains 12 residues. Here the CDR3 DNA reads TGTGCCAGCAGTTGGGGGGGCTACGAGCAGTACTTC. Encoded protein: CASSWGGYEQYF.

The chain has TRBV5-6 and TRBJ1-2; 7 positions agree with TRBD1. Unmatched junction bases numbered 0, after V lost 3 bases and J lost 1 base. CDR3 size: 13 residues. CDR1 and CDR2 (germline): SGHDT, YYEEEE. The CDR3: CASSYRGNYGYTF. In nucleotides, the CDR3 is TGTGCCAGCAGCTACAGGGGTAACTATGGCTACACCTTC.

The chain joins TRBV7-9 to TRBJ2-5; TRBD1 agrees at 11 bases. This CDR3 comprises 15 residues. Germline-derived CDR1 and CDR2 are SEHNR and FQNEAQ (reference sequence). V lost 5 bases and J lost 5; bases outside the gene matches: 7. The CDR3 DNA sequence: TGTGCCAGCAGCGTAGGACAGGGGGCGCGGGAGACCCAGTACTTC. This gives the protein CASSVGQGARETQYF.

CDR3 loop: CASSYWTGGTGELFF. CDR3 DNA: TGTGCCAGCAGTTACTGGACAGGGGGCACCGGGGAGCTGTTTTTT. This chain links TRBV6-2 or TRBV6-3 with TRBJ2-2, with 10 nucleotides matching TRBD1. CDR3 length: 15 amino acids. The germline gives CDR1 MNHEY, CDR2 SVGEGT. V was pared by 1 base and J by 4 bases, with 0 bases of the junction left unmatched.

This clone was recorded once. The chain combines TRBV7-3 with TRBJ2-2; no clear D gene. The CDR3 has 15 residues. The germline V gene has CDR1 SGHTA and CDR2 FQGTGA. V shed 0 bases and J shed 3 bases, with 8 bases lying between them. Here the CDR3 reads CASSLTGEDTGELFF. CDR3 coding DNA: TGTGCCAGCAGCTTAACTGGTGAGGACACCGGGGAGCTGTTTTTT.

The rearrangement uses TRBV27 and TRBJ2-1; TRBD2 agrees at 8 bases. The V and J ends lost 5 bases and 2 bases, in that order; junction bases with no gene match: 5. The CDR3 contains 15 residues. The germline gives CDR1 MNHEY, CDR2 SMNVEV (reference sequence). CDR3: CASSKSGGAYNEQFF. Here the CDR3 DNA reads TGTGCCAGCAGTAAAAGCGGGGGAGCCTACAATGAGCAGTTCTTC.

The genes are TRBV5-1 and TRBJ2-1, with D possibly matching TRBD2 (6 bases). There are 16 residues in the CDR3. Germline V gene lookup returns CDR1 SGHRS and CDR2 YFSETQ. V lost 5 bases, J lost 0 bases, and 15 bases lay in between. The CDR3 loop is CASRPAGLGSYNEQFF. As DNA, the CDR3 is TGCGCCAGCAGACCCGCGGGATTAGGCTCCTACAATGAGCAGTTCTTC.

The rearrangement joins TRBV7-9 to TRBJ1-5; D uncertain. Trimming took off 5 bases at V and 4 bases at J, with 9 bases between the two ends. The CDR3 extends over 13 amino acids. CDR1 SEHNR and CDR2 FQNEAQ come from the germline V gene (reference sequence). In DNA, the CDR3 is TGTGCCAGCAGCCCCGACGGGAATCAGCCCCAGCATTTT. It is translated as CASSPDGNQPQHF.

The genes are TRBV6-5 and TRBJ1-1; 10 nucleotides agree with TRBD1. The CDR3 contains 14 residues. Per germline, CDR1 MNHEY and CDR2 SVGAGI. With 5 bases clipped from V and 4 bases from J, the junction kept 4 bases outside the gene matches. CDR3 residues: CASSRQGARTEAFF. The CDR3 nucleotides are TGTGCCAGCAGTCGACAGGGGGCGCGCACTGAAGCTTTCTTT.

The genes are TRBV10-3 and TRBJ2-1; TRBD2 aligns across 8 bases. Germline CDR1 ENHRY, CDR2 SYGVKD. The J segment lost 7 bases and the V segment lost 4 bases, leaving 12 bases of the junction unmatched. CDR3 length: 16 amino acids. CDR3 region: CAISAALAEFRNEQFF. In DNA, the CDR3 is TGTGCCATCAGTGCGGCACTAGCGGAGTTCCGGAATGAGCAGTTCTTC.

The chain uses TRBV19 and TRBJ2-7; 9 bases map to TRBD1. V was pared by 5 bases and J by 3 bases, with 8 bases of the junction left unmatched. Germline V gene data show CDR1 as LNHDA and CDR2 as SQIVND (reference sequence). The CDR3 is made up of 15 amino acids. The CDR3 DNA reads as TGTGCCAGTAGTTTTGGACAGGGGAGAGGCTACGAGCAGTACTTC. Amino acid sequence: CASSFGQGRGYEQYF.

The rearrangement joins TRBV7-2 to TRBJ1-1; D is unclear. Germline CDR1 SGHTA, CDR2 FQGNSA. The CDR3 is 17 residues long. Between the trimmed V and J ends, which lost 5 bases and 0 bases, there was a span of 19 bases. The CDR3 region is CASSLLSSAAMNTEAFF. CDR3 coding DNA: TGTGCCAGCAGCCTACTTTCCTCGGCGGCGATGAACACTGAAGCTTTCTTT.

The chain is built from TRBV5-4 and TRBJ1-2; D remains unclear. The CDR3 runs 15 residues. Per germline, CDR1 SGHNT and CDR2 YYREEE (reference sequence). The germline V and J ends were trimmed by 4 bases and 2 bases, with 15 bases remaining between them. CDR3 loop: CASSHGGTENYGYTF. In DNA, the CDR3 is TGTGCCAGCAGCCATGGAGGAACAGAAAACTATGGCTACACCTTC.